This passage covers 14 T cell receptor beta chains from one sample sequenced in a study of glioma-infiltrating T cells. Using RNA template, CDR3s of TCR alpha and beta were amplified with iRepertoire arm-PCR. TCRdb reanalysed the multiplex PCR reads using MiXCR and keeps one entry per CDR3 protein. The data contain more than 350,000 distinct CDR3 sequences, roughly two fifths of them singletons. Sequenced input: glioma tissue, nonneoplastic brain tissue, or PBMCs (not recorded which). These receptors all stem from a human donor with low-grade glioma or glioblastoma, undergoing nonglioma brain surgery, or in good health (not recorded which).

This clonotype came up a few times. This chain uses TRBV20-1 with TRBJ2-1; D possibly uses TRBD1 or TRBD2 (6 bases each). Trimming cost V 5 bases and J 7 bases, with 21 bases left between them. The CDR3 contains 15 residues. Germline values: CDR1 DFQATT, CDR2 SNEGSKA (reference sequence). DNA of the CDR3: TGCAGTGCTTCGGAGGGGGTGGGTCTGAGGAATGAGCAGTTCTTC. It is translated as CSASEGVGLRNEQFF.

Remarks on this clonotype: This is likely a read error, given that the CDR3 carries no conserved phenylalanine or tryptophan at its end. V gene TRBV6-1 combines with J gene TRBJ2-1; D is perhaps TRBD1 (5 bases). V lost 10 bases to trimming and J lost 2 bases, with 15 bases between them. The CDR3 contains 14 residues. Germline V CDR1 and CDR2: MNHNS, SASEGT. The CDR3 is CANGAQGAYNEQFS. The CDR3 DNA follows: TGTGCCAACGGCGCGCAGGGCGCCTACAATGAGCAGTTCTCC.

This clonotype was recorded only once. Germline and junction disagree at one end, which may indicate a read error. The chain combines TRBV2 with TRBJ1-1, with D perhaps matching TRBD1 (6 bases). The V gene's germline CDR1 is SNHLY and CDR2 FYNNEI. This CDR3 is 14 amino acids long. CDR3 in amino acids: CVSSSGQPGGEAFF. In DNA form, the CDR3 reads TGTGTCAGCAGTTCCGGACAGCCCGGAGGGGAAGCTTTCTTT.

This clonotype was detected many times. For the CDR3, the DNA is TGCAGTGCTAGATCTGGGACAGGGAACGTTAACTATGGCTACACCTTC. Translating it yields CSARSGTGNVNYGYTF. The V gene is TRBV20-1, the J gene TRBJ1-2; TRBD1 matches 9 bases. The CDR3 is made up of 16 amino acids. Germline CDR1 reads DFQATT; CDR2 reads SNEGSKA (reference sequence). The V gene end was trimmed by 2 bases and the J gene end by 1 base; junction bases not matched to a gene: 8.

Worth noting for this clonotype: This may come from a read error, since a much larger clone is one base off. The rearrangement links TRBV27 to TRBJ1-1; unclear D gene. CDR3 size: 14 residues. V lost 4 bases to trimming and J lost 1 base, with 10 bases between them. The germline V gene has CDR1 MNHEY and CDR2 SMNVEV (reference sequence). CDR3 region: CASSYLRQNTEAFF. The CDR3 nucleotides are TGTGCCAGCAGTTACCTCCGGCAGAACACTGAAGCTTTCTTT.

The table lists this clonotype with a few counts. CDR3 nucleotide sequence: TGTGCCAGCAGCCCTGACAGAGCGGGAGGGGGAGATACGCAGTATTTT. Amino acids: CASSPDRAGGGDTQYF. This chain connects TRBV7-3 to TRBJ2-3, with 10 bases identical to TRBD2. The junction had 10 bases not matched to a gene; V was cut back by 5 bases and J by 5 bases. CDR3 length: 16 amino acids. Germline CDR1 reads SGHTA; CDR2 reads FQGTGA.

In regard to this clonotype: A single base separates this from a much larger clone, so it may be a read error. The chain employs TRBV29-1 and TRBJ1-1; no definite D call. Looked up from germline, CDR1 is SQVTM and CDR2 is ANQGSEA. The CDR3 spans 14 residues. The CDR3 DNA reads TGCAGAGTTTCGGGCGCAGCGATGAACACTGAAGCTTTCTTT. Translation: CRVSGAAMNTEAFF.

A note on this clonotype: Given a much more abundant clone one base away, this may be a read error. CDR3 protein: CASSQGTSRYEQYF. The CDR3, as DNA: TGTGCCAGCAGTCAAGGGACTAGCCGTTACGAGCAGTACTTC. The genes are TRBV27 and TRBJ2-7; TRBD2 matches 9 bases. Losses at the gene ends were 5 bases for V and 4 bases for J; bases not matched to a gene: 6. This CDR3 region has 14 residues. Germline V gene lookup returns CDR1 MNHEY and CDR2 SMNVEV (reference sequence).

Notes on this clonotype: One end of the junction varies from germline; a read error may be responsible. This chain uses TRBV18 with TRBJ2-5; D gene ambiguous. CDR3 length: 15 amino acids. CDR1 is KGHSH and CDR2 is LQKENI in the germline V gene. DNA of the CDR3: TGTGCAAGCTCACCGATTGCGGTAACTGGGATGACCCAGTACTTC. Its translation: CASSPIAVTGMTQYF.

The count of this clonotype is one. Since a much larger clone is just one base distant, this may be a read error. V is TRBV27 and J is TRBJ1-5, with D possibly TRBD1 on 5 matching bases. V dropped 5 bases and J dropped 5 bases, with 16 bases sitting between them. CDR3 length equals 15 residues. Germline CDR1 reads MNHEY; CDR2 reads SMNVEV (reference sequence). CDR3 nucleotides: TGTGCCAGCAGTCCCCGAGGGACGGGGGATCAGCCCCAGCATTTT. Residues: CASSPRGTGDQPQHF.

The gene calls are TRBV7-2 and TRBJ2-2; D not certain. Germline CDR1 and CDR2: SGHTA and FQGNSA. The ends were cut back, 9 bases at V and 4 bases at J, with 12 bases in the middle. The CDR3 has 13 amino acids. This CDR3 is CARSLLFTGELFF. The CDR3 region has the DNA TGTGCCAGAAGCCTTCTCTTCACCGGGGAGCTGTTTTTT.

Turning to this clonotype: A much larger clone sits a single nucleotide away, making a read error possible. V is TRBV28 and J is TRBJ1-1, with a possible D match to TRBD1 (6 bases). Trimming left V 5 bases short and J 11 bases short, with 24 bases between. Germline V gene lookup returns CDR1 MDHEN and CDR2 SYDVKM. The length of the CDR3 is 15 residues. The chain's CDR3 is CASSAESVVVGAAFF. The CDR3, as DNA: TGTGCCAGCAGTGCCGAATCGGTGGTGGTGGGGGCCGCTTTCTTT.

The chain carries TRBV12-3 or TRBV12-4 and TRBJ2-5, with D possibly matching TRBD2 (6 bases). The J call may be wrong; the DNA end is better matched by TRBJ2-7. The length of the CDR3 is 15 residues. The DNA for the CDR3 is TGTGCCAGCAGTTTTCAGCTAGCGAATTCCTACGAGCAGTACTTC. This sequence encodes CASSFQLANSYEQYF.

The rearrangement joins TRBV29-1 to TRBJ1-2, with D maybe TRBD1 (5 bases). The CDR3 is 12 amino acids. The germline CDR1 and CDR2 sequences are SQVTM and ANQGSEA. Trimming removed 5 bases from V and 4 bases from J, with 11 bases in between. The CDR3 coding sequence is TGCAGCGTTCTACAGGCCTCCTATGGCTACACCTTC. Protein sequence: CSVLQASYGYTF.